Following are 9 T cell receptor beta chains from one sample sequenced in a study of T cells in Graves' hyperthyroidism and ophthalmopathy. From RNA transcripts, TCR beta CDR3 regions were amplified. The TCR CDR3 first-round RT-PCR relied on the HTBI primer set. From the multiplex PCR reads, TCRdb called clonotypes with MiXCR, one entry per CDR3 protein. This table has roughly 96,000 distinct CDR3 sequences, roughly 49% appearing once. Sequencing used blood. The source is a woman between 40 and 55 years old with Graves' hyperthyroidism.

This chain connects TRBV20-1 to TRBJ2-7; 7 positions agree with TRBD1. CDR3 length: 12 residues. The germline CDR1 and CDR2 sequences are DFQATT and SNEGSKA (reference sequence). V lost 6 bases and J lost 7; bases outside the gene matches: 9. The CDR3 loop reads CSAPGTVKEQYF. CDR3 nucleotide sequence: TGCAGTGCCCCCGGGACAGTGAAGGAGCAGTACTTC.

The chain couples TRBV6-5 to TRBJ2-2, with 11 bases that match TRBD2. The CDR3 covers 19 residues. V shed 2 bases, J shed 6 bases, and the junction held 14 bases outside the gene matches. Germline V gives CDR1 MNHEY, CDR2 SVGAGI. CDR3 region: CASSYNLLAGGPGAGELFF. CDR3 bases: TGTGCCAGCAGTTACAACTTGTTAGCGGGAGGGCCCGGGGCCGGGGAGCTGTTTTTT.

The CDR3 region is CASSVRGLYEQYF. The DNA of the CDR3 is TGTGCCAGCAGTGTTAGGGGGTTGTACGAGCAGTACTTC. J is TRBJ2-7 and V is TRBV6-1; tentatively, D is TRBD1 (6 bases). The CDR3 runs 13 residues. Trimming removed 4 bases at V and 4 bases at J, with 11 bases between. Germline CDR1 and CDR2: MNHNS and SASEGT.

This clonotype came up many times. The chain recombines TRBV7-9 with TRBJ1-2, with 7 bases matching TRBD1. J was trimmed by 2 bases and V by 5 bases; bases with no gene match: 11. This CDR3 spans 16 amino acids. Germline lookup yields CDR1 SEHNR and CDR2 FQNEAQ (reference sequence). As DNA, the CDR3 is TGTGCCAGCAGCCCCTGGACTAGGGGGCAGAACTATGGCTACACCTTC. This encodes CASSPWTRGQNYGYTF. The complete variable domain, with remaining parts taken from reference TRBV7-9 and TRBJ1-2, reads DTGVSQNPRHKITKRGQNVTFRCDPISEHNRLYWYRQTLGQGPEFLTYFQNEAQLEKSRLLSDRFSAERPKGSFSTLEIQRTEQGDSAMYLCASSPWTRGQNYGYTFGSGTRLTVV.

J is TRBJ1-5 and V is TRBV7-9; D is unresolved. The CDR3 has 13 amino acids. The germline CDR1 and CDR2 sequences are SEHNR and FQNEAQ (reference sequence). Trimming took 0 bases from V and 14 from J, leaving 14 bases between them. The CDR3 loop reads CASSLAGVIYEHF. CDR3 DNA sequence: TGTGCCAGCAGCTTAGCAGGAGTCATCTACGAGCATTTT.

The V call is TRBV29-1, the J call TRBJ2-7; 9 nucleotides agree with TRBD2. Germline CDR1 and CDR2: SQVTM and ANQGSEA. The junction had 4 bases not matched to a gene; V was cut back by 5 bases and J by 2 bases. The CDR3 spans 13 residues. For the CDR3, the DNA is TGCAGCGTTACGGGACTAGCTACCTACGAGCAGTACTTC. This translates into CSVTGLATYEQYF.

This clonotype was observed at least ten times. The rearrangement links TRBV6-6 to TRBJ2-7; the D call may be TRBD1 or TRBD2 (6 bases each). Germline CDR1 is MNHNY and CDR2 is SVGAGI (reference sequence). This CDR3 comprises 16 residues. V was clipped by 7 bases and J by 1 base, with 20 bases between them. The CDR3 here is CASKEGTRPNSYEQYF. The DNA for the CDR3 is TGTGCCAGCAAGGAGGGGACAAGACCCAATTCCTACGAGCAGTACTTC.

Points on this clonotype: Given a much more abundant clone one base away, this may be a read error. The CDR3 DNA follows: TGTGCCAGCAGCTTGGTGGTTGTCACTGAAGCTTTCTTT. Its translation: CASSLVVVTEAFF. The rearrangement links TRBV7-2 to TRBJ1-1; no clear D. In germline, CDR1 is SGHTA, CDR2 FQGNSA. The CDR3 length is 13 residues. Trimming took off 3 bases at V and 4 bases at J, with 9 bases between the two ends. The variable domain in full, completed from reference TRBV7-2 and TRBJ1-1, reads GAGVSQSPSNKVTEKGKDVELRCDPISGHTALYWYRQSLGQGLEFLIYFQGNSAPDKSGLPSDRFSAERTGGSVSTLTIQRTQQEDSAVYLCASSLVVVTEAFFGQGTRLTVV.

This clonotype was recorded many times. CDR3 residues: CASSLRLAGALDTQYF. The DNA of the CDR3 is TGTGCCAGCAGCTTACGGCTAGCGGGAGCTCTAGATACGCAGTATTTT. The chain uses TRBV7-2 and TRBJ2-3; 10 positions match TRBD2. CDR1 is SGHTA, CDR2 FQGNSA, per germline. The CDR3 is 16 amino acids. V dropped 2 bases and J dropped 5; count of bases not matched to a gene: 7. Combining the CDR3 with reference TRBV7-2 and TRBJ2-3 gives the whole variable domain GAGVSQSPSNKVTEKGKDVELRCDPISGHTALYWYRQSLGQGLEFLIYFQGNSAPDKSGLPSDRFSAERTGGSVSTLTIQRTQQEDSAVYLCASSLRLAGALDTQYFGPGTRLTVL.